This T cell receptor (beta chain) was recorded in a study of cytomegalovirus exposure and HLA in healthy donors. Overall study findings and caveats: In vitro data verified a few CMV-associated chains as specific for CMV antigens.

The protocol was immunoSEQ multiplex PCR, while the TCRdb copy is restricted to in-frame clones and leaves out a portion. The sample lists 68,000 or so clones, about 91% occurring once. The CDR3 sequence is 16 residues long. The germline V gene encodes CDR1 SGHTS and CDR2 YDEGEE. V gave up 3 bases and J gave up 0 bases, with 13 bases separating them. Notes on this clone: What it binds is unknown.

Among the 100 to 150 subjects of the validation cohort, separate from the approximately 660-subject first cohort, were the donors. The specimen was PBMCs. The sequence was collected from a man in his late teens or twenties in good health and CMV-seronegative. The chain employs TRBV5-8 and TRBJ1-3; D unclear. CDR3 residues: CASSWIAGGSGNTIYF. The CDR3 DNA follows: TGTGCCAGCAGCTGGATCGCGGGAGGCTCTGGAAACACCATATATTTT.